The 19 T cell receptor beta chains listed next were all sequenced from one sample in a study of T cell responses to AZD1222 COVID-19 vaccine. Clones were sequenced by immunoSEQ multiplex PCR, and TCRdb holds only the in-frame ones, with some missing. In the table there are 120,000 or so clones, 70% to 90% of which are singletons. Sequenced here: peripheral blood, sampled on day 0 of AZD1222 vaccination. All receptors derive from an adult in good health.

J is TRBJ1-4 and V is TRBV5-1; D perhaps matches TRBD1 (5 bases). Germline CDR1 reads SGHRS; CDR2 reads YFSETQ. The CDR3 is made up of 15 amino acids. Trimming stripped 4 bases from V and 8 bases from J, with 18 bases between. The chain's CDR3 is CASSLTRDPREKLFF. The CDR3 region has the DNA TGCGCCAGCAGCCTGACCCGGGACCCCCGGGAAAAACTGTTTTTT.

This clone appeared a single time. CDR3 in DNA: TGTGCCAGTATGGGCAGGGGGCGCGGGGACACTGAAGCTTTCTTT. This encodes CASMGRGRGDTEAFF. The rearrangement links TRBV19 to TRBJ1-1, with 8 bases matching TRBD1. Germline V lookup: CDR1 LNHDA, CDR2 SQIVND (reference sequence). The CDR3 is 15 residues long. The ends lost 7 bases at V and 3 bases at J; junction bases unmatched: 10.

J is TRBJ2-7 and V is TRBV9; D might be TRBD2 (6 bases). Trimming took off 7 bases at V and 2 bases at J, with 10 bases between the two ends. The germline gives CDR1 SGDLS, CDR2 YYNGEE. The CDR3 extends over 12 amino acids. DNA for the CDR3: TGTGCCAGCGGGGACTTACCCTACGAGCAGTACTTC. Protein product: CASGDLPYEQYF.

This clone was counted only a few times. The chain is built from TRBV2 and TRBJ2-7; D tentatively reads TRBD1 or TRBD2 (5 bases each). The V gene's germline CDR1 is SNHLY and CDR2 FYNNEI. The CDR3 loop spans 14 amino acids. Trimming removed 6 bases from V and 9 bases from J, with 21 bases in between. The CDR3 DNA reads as TGTGCCAGCAGCGCCTTGACGGGACGTACGACGCAGTACTTC. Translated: CASSALTGRTTQYF. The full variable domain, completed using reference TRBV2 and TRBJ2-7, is EPEVTQTPSHQVTQMGQEVILRCVPISNHLYFYWYRQILGQKVEFLVSFYNNEISEKSEIFDDQFSVERPDGSNFTLKIRSTKLEDSAMYFCASSALTGRTTQYFGPGTRLTVT.

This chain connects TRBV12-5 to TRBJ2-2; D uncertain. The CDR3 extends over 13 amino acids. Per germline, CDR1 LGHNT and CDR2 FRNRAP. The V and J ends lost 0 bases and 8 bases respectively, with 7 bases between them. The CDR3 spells CASGLVDGGELFF. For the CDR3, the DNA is TGTGCTAGTGGTTTGGTAGATGGTGGGGAGCTGTTTTTT.

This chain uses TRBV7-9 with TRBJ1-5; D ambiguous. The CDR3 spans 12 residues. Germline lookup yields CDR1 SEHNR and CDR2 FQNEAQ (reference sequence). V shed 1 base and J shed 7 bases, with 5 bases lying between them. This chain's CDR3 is CASSLDSQPQHF. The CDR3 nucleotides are TGTGCCAGCAGCTTAGATTCCCAGCCCCAGCATTTT.

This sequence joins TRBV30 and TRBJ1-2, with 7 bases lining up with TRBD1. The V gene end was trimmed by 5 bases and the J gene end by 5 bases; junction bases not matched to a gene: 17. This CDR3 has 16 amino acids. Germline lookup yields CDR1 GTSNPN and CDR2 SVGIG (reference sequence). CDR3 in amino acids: CAWGRGQSRSYYGYTF. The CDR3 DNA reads TGTGCCTGGGGCCGGGGACAGAGTCGGAGTTATTATGGCTACACCTTC.

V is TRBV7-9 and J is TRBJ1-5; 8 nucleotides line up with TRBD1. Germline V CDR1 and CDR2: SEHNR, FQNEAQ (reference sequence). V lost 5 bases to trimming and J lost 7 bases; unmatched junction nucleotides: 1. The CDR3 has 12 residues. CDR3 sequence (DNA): TGTGCCAGCAGCCGGACAGGGCAGCCCCAGCATTTT. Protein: CASSRTGQPQHF.

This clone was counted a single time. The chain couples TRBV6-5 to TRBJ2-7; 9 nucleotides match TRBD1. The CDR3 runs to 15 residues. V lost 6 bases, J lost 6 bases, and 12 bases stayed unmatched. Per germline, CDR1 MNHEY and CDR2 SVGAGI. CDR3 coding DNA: TGTGCCAGCAGCTTTGCACCGGGACAGGGATCCGAGCAGTACTTC. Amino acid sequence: CASSFAPGQGSEQYF.

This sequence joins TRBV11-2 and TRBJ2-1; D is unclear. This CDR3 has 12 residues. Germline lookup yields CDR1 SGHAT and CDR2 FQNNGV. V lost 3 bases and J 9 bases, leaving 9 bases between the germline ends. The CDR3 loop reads CASSFPKGEQFF. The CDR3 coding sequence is TGTGCCAGCAGCTTTCCCAAAGGTGAGCAGTTCTTC.

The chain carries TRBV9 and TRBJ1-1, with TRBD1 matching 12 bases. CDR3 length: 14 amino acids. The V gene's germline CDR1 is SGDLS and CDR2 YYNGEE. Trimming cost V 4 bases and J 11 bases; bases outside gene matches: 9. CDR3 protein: CASSSGQGAVEAFF. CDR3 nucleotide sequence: TGTGCCAGCAGCTCGGGACAGGGGGCAGTCGAGGCTTTCTTT.

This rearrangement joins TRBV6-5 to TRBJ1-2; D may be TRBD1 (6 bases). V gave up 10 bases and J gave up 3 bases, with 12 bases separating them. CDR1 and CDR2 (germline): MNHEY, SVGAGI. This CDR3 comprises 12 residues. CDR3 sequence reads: CATQDSYYGYTF. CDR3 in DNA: TGTGCCACCCAGGACAGCTACTATGGCTACACCTTC.

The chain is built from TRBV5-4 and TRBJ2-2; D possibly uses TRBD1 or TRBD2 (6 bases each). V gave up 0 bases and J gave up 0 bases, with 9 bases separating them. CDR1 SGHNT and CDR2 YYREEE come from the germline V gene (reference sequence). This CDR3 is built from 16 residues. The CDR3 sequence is CASSLAGASNTGELFF. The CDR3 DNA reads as TGTGCCAGCAGCTTGGCGGGGGCCTCGAACACCGGGGAGCTGTTTTTT.

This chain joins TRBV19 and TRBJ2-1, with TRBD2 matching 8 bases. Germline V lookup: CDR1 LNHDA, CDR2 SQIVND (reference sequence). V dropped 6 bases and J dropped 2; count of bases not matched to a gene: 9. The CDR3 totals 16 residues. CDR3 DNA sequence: TGTGCCAGTAGGAACCGGGGGGGCCAAACCTACAATGAGCAGTTCTTC. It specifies CASRNRGGQTYNEQFF.

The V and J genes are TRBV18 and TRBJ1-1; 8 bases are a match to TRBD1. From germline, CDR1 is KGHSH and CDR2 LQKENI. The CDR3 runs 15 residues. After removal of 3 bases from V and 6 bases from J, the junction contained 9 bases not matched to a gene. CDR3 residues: CASSPAGGGGSEAFF. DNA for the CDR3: TGTGCCAGCTCACCTGCAGGGGGCGGGGGCTCTGAAGCTTTCTTT.

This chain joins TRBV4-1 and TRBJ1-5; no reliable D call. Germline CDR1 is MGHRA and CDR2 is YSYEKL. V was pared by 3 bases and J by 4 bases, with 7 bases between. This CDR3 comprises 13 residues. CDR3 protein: CASSQPTNQPQHF. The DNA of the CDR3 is TGCGCCAGCAGCCAGCCAACAAATCAGCCCCAGCATTTT.

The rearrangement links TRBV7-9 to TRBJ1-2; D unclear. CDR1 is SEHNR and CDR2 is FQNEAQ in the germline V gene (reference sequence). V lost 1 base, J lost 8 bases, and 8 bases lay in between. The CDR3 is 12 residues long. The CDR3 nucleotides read TGTGCCAGCAGCTTAGGGGTTAGGGGCTACACCTTC. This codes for CASSLGVRGYTF.

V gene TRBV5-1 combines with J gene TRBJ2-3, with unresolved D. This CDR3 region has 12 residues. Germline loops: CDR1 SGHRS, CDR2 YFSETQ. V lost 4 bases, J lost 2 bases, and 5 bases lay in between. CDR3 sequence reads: CASSLPTDTQYF. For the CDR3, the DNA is TGCGCCAGCAGCCTCCCCACAGATACGCAGTATTTT. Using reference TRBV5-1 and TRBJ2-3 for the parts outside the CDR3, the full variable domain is KAGVTQTPRYLIKTRGQQVTLSCSPISGHRSVSWYQQTPGQGLQFLFEYFSETQRNKGNFPGRFSGRQFSNSRSEMNVSTLELGDSALYLCASSLPTDTQYFGPGTRLTVL.

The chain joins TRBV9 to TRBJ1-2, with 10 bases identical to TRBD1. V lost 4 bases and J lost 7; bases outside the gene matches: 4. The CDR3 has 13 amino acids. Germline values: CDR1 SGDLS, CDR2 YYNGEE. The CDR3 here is CASSTGQGSGYTF. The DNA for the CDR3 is TGTGCCAGCAGCACGGGACAGGGGTCTGGCTACACCTTC.